This entry describes one T cell receptor beta chain. The assay was immunoSEQ multiplex PCR, and TCRdb's table has in-frame clones only and misses some. The sample contains some 48,000 clones, around 88% of which appear only once. With 7 bases removed from V and 4 bases from J, the gap between germline ends came to 11 bases. This CDR3 has 14 residues. The germline gives CDR1 LNHDA, CDR2 SQIVND (reference sequence). The data are from a study of radiotherapy plus CTLA-4 blockade in lung cancer. Sequenced here: peripheral blood, sampled from a patient treated with radiotherapy plus ipilimumab. The rearrangement links TRBV19 to TRBJ1-6, with D perhaps matching TRBD1 (5 bases). This receptor was obtained from a human donor with non-small cell lung cancer that progressed on radiotherapy plus ipilimumab. Some clones in this sample may be carry-over from other donors' samples. The CDR3 loop is CASKKTDYNSPLHF. The CDR3 DNA reads TGTGCCAGTAAGAAGACAGATTATAATTCACCCCTCCACTTT.